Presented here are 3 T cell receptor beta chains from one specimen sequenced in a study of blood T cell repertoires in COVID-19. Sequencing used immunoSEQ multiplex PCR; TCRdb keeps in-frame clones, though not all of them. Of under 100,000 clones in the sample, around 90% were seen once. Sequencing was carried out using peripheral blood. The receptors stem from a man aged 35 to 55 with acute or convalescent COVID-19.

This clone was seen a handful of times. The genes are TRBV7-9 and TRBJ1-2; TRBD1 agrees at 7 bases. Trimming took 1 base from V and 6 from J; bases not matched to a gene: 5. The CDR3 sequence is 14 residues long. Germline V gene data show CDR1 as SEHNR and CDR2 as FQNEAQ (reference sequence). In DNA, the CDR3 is TGTGCCAGCAGCTTAGTCTCCGGGACAGATGGCTACACCTTC. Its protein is CASSLVSGTDGYTF.

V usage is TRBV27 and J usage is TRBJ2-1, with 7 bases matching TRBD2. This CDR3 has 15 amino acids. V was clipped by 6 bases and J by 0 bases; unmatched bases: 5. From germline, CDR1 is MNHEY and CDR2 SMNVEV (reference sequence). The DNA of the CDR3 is TGTGCCAGCAGGGGTAGCGGGCGCTCCTACAATGAGCAGTTCTTC. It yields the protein CASRGSGRSYNEQFF.

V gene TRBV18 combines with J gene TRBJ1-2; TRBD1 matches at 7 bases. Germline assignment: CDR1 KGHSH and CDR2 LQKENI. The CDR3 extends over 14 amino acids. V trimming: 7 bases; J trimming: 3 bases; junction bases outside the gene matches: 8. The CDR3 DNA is TGTGCCAGCTGGGACAGCCAGGGTGACTATGGCTACACCTTC. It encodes CASWDSQGDYGYTF.